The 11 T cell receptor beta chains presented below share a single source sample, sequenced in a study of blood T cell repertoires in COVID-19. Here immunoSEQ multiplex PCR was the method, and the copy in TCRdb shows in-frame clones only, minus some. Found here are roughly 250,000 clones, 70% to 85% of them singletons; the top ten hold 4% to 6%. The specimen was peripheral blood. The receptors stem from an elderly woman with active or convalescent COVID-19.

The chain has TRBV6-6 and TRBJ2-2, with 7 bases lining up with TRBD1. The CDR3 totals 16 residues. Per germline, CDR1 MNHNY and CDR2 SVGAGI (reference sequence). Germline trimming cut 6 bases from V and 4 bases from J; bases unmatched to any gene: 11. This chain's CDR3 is CASRRDTGVGTGELFF. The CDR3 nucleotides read TGTGCCAGCAGGAGAGACACAGGGGTCGGCACCGGGGAGCTGTTTTTT.

The DNA for the CDR3 is TGTGCCAGCAGCTATCGGTTCACTGAAGCTTTCTTT. Protein product: CASSYRFTEAFF. The chain joins TRBV28 to TRBJ1-1, with D unclear. The germline gives CDR1 MDHEN, CDR2 SYDVKM. The ends were cut back, 6 bases at V and 4 bases at J, with 9 bases in the middle. There are 12 residues in the CDR3.

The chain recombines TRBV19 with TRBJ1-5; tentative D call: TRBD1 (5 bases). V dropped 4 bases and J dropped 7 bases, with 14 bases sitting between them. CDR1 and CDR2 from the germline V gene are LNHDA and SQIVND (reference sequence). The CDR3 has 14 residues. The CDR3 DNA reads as TGTGCCAGTAGTACACCCGGGGGGAGCCAGCCCCAGCATTTT. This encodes CASSTPGGSQPQHF.

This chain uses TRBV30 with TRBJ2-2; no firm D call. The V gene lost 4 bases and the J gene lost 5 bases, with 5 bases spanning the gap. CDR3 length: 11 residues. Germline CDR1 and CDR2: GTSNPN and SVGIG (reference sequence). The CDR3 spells CAWTRTGELFF. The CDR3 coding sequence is TGTGCCTGGACGCGGACCGGGGAGCTGTTTTTT.

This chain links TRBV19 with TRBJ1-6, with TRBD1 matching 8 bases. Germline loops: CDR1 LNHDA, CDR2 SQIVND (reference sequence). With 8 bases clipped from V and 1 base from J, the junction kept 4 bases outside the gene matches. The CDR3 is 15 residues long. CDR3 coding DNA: TGTGCCAGTCGGACAGGGAGGTCCTATAATTCACCCCTCCACTTT. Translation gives CASRTGRSYNSPLHF.

In DNA, the CDR3 is TGTGCCAGCTCACCTGACAGGGTCGCTGAAGCTTTCTTT. Translation gives CASSPDRVAEAFF. This chain joins TRBV18 and TRBJ1-1, with 7 bases fitting TRBD1. Germline CDR1 and CDR2: KGHSH and LQKENI. CDR3 size: 13 residues. V shed 3 bases and J 6 bases; nucleotides not matched to a gene: 4. The complete variable domain, with remaining parts taken from reference TRBV18 and TRBJ1-1, reads NAGVMQNPRHLVRRRGQEARLRCSPMKGHSHVYWYRQLPEEGLKFMVYLQKENIIDESGMPKERFSAEFPKEGPSILRIQQVVRGDSAAYFCASSPDRVAEAFFGQGTRLTVV.

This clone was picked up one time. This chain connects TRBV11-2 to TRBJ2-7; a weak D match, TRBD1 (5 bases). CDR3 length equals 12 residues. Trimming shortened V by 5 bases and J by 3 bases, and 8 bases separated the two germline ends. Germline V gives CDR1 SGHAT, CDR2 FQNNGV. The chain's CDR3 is CASSAQGYEQYF. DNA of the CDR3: TGTGCCAGCAGCGCGCAGGGCTACGAGCAGTACTTC.

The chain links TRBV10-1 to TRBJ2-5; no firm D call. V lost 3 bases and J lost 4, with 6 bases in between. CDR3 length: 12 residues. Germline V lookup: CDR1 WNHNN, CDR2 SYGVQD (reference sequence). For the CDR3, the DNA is TGCGCCAGCAGTGATCTTCCAGAGACCCAGTACTTC. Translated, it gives CASSDLPETQYF.

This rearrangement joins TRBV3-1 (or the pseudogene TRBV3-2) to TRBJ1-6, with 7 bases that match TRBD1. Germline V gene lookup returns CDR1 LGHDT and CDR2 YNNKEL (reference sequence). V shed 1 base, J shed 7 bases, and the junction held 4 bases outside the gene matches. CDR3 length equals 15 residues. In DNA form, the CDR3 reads TGTGCCAGCAGCCAAGTCGCAGGGGGGAATTCACCCCTCCACTTT. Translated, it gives CASSQVAGGNSPLHF.

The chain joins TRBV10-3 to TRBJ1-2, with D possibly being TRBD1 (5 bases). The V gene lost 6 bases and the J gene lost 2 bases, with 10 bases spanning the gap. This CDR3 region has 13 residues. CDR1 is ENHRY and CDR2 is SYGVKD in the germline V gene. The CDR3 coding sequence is TGTGCCATCAGGGGGGGTGGAAACTATGGCTACACCTTC. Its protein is CAIRGGGNYGYTF.

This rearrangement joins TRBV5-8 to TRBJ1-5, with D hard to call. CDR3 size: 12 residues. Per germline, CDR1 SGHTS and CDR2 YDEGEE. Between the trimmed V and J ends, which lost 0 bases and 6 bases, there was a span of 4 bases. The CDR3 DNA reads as TGTGCCAGCAGCTTGGCGGTTCAGCCCCAGCATTTT. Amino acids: CASSLAVQPQHF.